These 26 T cell receptor beta chains were all obtained from the same sample, sequenced in a study of blood T cells in healthy people across ages. Primers used in a second PCR of roughly 6 to 11 cycles were a sample-barcoded 5' primer and a J-beta primer mix. Via MiXCR, TCRdb re-called the 5' RACE reads, giving one row per CDR3 protein. This table has approximately 690,000 distinct CDR3 sequences, around 43% appearing once. The specimen sequenced was blood. The receptor source for this set is an elderly man in good health.

The chain recombines TRBV7-3 with TRBJ2-1, with D perhaps matching TRBD2 (6 bases). The germline V gene encodes CDR1 SGHTA and CDR2 FQGTGA. This CDR3 is built from 15 residues. Deletions cut 5 bases from V and 3 bases from J, with 14 bases between. The CDR3 region is CASSPRDLDYNEQFF. The CDR3 DNA reads as TGTGCCAGCAGCCCCCGGGACTTGGACTACAATGAGCAGTTCTTC.

The chain links TRBV5-5 to TRBJ1-1; no reliable D call. V was trimmed by 4 bases and J by 7 bases, leaving 8 bases between them. CDR3 length: 11 residues. The germline gives CDR1 SGHKS, CDR2 YYEKEE (reference sequence). The CDR3 loop is CASSLLDEAFF. CDR3 DNA sequence: TGTGCCAGCAGCCTCCTGGATGAAGCTTTCTTT.

This clonotype has a handful of counts. The CDR3 is CASSLGTGVITDTQYF. The DNA for the CDR3 is TGTGCCAGCAGTCTCGGGACAGGGGTTATCACAGATACGCAGTATTTT. The chain uses TRBV6-2 or TRBV6-3 and TRBJ2-3; 10 bases are shared with TRBD1. Germline loops: CDR1 MNHEY, CDR2 SVGEGT. The junction had 7 bases not matched to a gene; V was cut back by 5 bases and J by 2 bases. There are 16 residues in the CDR3.

This clonotype has more than one count but fewer than ten. V is TRBV29-1 and J is TRBJ1-2; TRBD1 agrees at 10 bases. From germline, CDR1 is SQVTM and CDR2 ANQGSEA. V trimming: 7 bases; J trimming: 2 bases; junction bases outside the gene matches: 7. CDR3 length: 14 amino acids. The CDR3 sequence: CSGSLGQGNYGYTF. CDR3 coding DNA: TGCAGCGGATCATTGGGACAGGGGAACTATGGCTACACCTTC.

This clonotype occurred many times. This rearrangement joins TRBV20-1 to TRBJ2-7; D gene uncertain. V was clipped by 5 bases and J by 3 bases, with 8 bases between them. The CDR3 has 11 residues. Per the germline V gene, CDR1 is DFQATT and CDR2 is SNEGSKA (reference sequence). CDR3 residues: CSAQPVYEQYF. In DNA, the CDR3 is TGCAGTGCTCAGCCCGTCTACGAGCAGTACTTC.

The chain carries TRBV30 and TRBJ1-2; D is unresolved. This CDR3 spans 14 amino acids. The V and J ends lost 2 bases and 8 bases respectively, with 18 bases between them. Germline V CDR1 and CDR2: GTSNPN, SVGIG (reference sequence). This chain's CDR3 is CAWSYSGLTHGYTF. CDR3 nucleotides: TGTGCCTGGAGTTATTCGGGCCTTACGCACGGCTACACCTTC. Supplemented by reference TRBV30 and TRBJ1-2, the full variable domain reads SQTIHQWPATLVQPVGSPLSLECTVEGTSNPNLYWYRQAAGRGLQLLFYSVGIGQISSEVPQNLSASRPQDRQFILSSKKLLLSDSGFYLCAWSYSGLTHGYTFGSGTRLTVV.

The rearrangement links TRBV10-3 to TRBJ1-5; no clear D. CDR3 length equals 15 residues. V lost 0 bases to trimming and J lost 3 bases, with 9 bases between them. Germline V lookup: CDR1 ENHRY, CDR2 SYGVKD. CDR3 amino acids: CAISESKGINQPQHF. CDR3 nucleotides: TGTGCCATCAGTGAGTCAAAAGGAATCAATCAGCCCCAGCATTTT.

The CDR3 protein is CATSRDRGEPQHF. The CDR3 nucleotides read TGTGCCACCAGCAGAGATAGGGGGGAGCCCCAGCATTTT. The chain couples TRBV15 to TRBJ1-5, with a tentative D call TRBD1 (6 bases). This CDR3 comprises 13 residues. With 0 bases removed from V and 8 bases from J, the gap between germline ends came to 8 bases. The germline V gene has CDR1 LNHNV and CDR2 YYDKDF (reference sequence).

Many counts were recorded for this clonotype. The rearrangement links TRBV12-3 or TRBV12-4 to TRBJ2-1; tentative D call: TRBD2 (7 bases). The CDR3 spans 16 residues. The V end was cut by 2 bases, the J end by 9 bases, with 20 bases between. The CDR3 is CASSLKGMTGGGEQFF. CDR3 DNA sequence: TGTGCCAGCAGTTTAAAGGGTATGACGGGGGGCGGTGAGCAGTTCTTC.

This clonotype was observed a handful of times. The rearrangement links TRBV5-1 to TRBJ1-2; D possibly corresponds to TRBD1 (5 bases). From germline, CDR1 is SGHRS and CDR2 YFSETQ. This CDR3 comprises 14 residues. V was pared by 0 bases and J by 6 bases, with 12 bases between. The CDR3 here is CASSLDEGIDGYTF. DNA for the CDR3: TGCGCCAGCAGCTTGGACGAGGGGATCGATGGCTACACCTTC.

The table lists this clonotype with a few counts. This sequence joins TRBV9 and TRBJ2-4; D is unresolved. This CDR3 has 14 amino acids. Germline-derived CDR1 and CDR2 are SGDLS and YYNGEE. The V end lost 0 bases, the J end lost 9 bases, and 13 bases lay between the germline ends. The CDR3 DNA is TGTGCCAGCAGCGTAGAGACCGGGTCGGGCATTCAGTACTTC. This gives the protein CASSVETGSGIQYF.

V is TRBV7-9 and J is TRBJ2-6; no clear D gene. V lost 5 bases and J lost 5, with 13 bases in between. This CDR3 region has 15 residues. Germline lookup yields CDR1 SEHNR and CDR2 FQNEAQ (reference sequence). CDR3 amino acids: CASSPRSYWANVLTF. The CDR3 DNA reads as TGTGCCAGCAGCCCCAGGTCGTATTGGGCCAACGTCCTGACTTTC.

The chain is built from TRBV10-2 and TRBJ1-1; no clear D. Trimming removed 5 bases from V and 1 base from J, with 8 bases in between. CDR3 length equals 13 residues. In germline, CDR1 is WSHSY, CDR2 SAAADI. This chain's CDR3 is CASSRWGNTEAFF. The CDR3 DNA follows: TGCGCCAGCAGTCGCTGGGGGAACACTGAAGCTTTCTTT.

The J gene is TRBJ2-1, the V gene TRBV28; TRBD2 aligns across 10 bases. Germline lookup yields CDR1 MDHEN and CDR2 SYDVKM. CDR3 length equals 16 residues. Trimming took 1 base from V and 12 from J; bases not matched to a gene: 12. The CDR3 spells CASSLSGTSESEGQFF. CDR3 nucleotides: TGTGCCAGCAGTTTATCTGGGACTAGCGAATCGGAAGGGCAGTTCTTC.

At least ten counts were recorded for this clonotype. The V and J genes are TRBV9 and TRBJ2-7; tentatively, D is TRBD1 (6 bases). With 4 bases removed from V and 1 base from J, the gap between germline ends came to 15 bases. This CDR3 is 15 amino acids long. CDR1 is SGDLS, CDR2 YYNGEE, per germline. This CDR3 is CASSQGGDSSYEQYF. The CDR3 DNA reads as TGTGCCAGCAGCCAAGGGGGAGACAGTTCCTACGAGCAGTACTTC.

This clonotype occurred a few times. The chain carries TRBV30 and TRBJ1-6; D is ambiguous. The CDR3 contains 15 residues. The V end lost 0 bases, the J end lost 7 bases, and 13 bases lay between the germline ends. The germline gives CDR1 GTSNPN, CDR2 SVGIG (reference sequence). CDR3 loop: CAWSVRGGINSPLHF. The CDR3 nucleotides read TGTGCCTGGAGTGTACGAGGAGGGATCAATTCACCCCTCCACTTT.

The rearrangement uses TRBV6-1 and TRBJ2-7; 10 bases agree with TRBD1. The CDR3 is made up of 14 amino acids. V gave up 11 bases and J gave up 5 bases; unmatched junction bases: 12. Looked up from germline, CDR1 is MNHNS and CDR2 is SASEGT. The CDR3 reads CAGNRDRGSDEQYF. The CDR3 nucleotides are TGTGCCGGCAACCGGGACAGGGGTAGCGACGAGCAGTACTTC.

This clonotype was found a few times. The gene calls are TRBV7-2 and TRBJ2-1, with D possibly TRBD1 on 6 matching bases. With 3 bases removed from V and 6 bases from J, the gap between germline ends came to 12 bases. The CDR3 has 14 residues. CDR1 is SGHTA, CDR2 FQGNSA, per germline. The CDR3 loop is CASSFRMGANEQFF. CDR3 sequence (DNA): TGTGCCAGCAGCTTCCGGATGGGGGCCAATGAGCAGTTCTTC.

The sample holds one count of this clonotype. V and J are TRBV9 and TRBJ2-7; D might be TRBD2 (5 bases). This CDR3 is 16 amino acids long. CDR1 and CDR2 (germline): SGDLS, YYNGEE. With 0 bases removed from V and 3 bases from J, the gap between germline ends came to 16 bases. The chain's CDR3 is CASSVGGSGLLYEQYF. In nucleotides, the CDR3 is TGTGCCAGCAGCGTAGGAGGTTCCGGACTGCTCTACGAGCAGTACTTC.

The J gene is TRBJ2-1, the V gene TRBV7-6, with 10 bases identical to TRBD2. V trimming: 5 bases; J trimming: 9 bases; junction bases outside the gene matches: 10. The CDR3 loop spans 15 amino acids. The germline CDR1 and CDR2 sequences are SGHVS and FNYEAQ. The CDR3 bases are TGTGCCAGCAGCAGAGCTAGCGGGAGTTATGGTGAGCAGTTCTTC. It yields the protein CASSRASGSYGEQFF.

This sequence joins TRBV7-2 and TRBJ2-7; D perhaps matches TRBD1 (6 bases). CDR1 is SGHTA and CDR2 is FQGNSA in the germline V gene. V was cut by 5 bases and J by 3 bases, with 23 bases left in between. The CDR3 spans 17 residues. CDR3 amino acids: CASSSAGAGGARYEQYF. The DNA of the CDR3 is TGTGCCAGCAGCAGCGCAGGGGCGGGTGGCGCCCGCTACGAGCAGTACTTC.

This clonotype was seen many times. This chain links TRBV7-9 with TRBJ2-3; D may match TRBD1 or TRBD2 (5 bases each). The CDR3 loop spans 17 amino acids. V lost 5 bases and J 0 bases, leaving 18 bases between the germline ends. Germline V lookup: CDR1 SEHNR, CDR2 FQNEAQ (reference sequence). The CDR3 nucleotides are TGTGCCAGCAGCGACTCTCAGGGACCATTAAGCACAGATACGCAGTATTTT. Its protein is CASSDSQGPLSTDTQYF.

The chain uses TRBV12-3 or TRBV12-4 and TRBJ2-7; 10 bases fit TRBD1. Near its end, the DNA agrees better with TRBJ2-5, so the J call may be wrong. The CDR3 is 15 amino acids. The CDR3 DNA is TGTGCCAGCCTACCGCGAGGACAGGGGGAAGGGACCCAGTACTTC. As protein: CASLPRGQGEGTQYF.

This chain connects TRBV12-3 or TRBV12-4 to TRBJ2-1; 10 positions agree with TRBD2. V was pared by 4 bases and J by 4 bases, with 4 bases of the junction left unmatched. The CDR3 has 15 residues. The CDR3 sequence: CASSYSSGGYNEQFF. CDR3 coding DNA: TGTGCCAGCAGTTATTCTAGCGGGGGTTACAATGAGCAGTTCTTC.

The V and J genes are TRBV6-5 and TRBJ1-6, with a possible D match to TRBD1 (5 bases). The ends were cut back, 0 bases at V and 5 bases at J, with 14 bases in the middle. This CDR3 region has 17 residues. CDR1 MNHEY and CDR2 SVGAGI come from the germline V gene. In DNA, the CDR3 is TGTGCCAGCAGTTACTCGACCCCGGGGGGTAATAATTCACCCCTCCACTTT. It codes for CASSYSTPGGNNSPLHF.

This sequence joins TRBV6-5 and TRBJ2-5; 7 nucleotides align to TRBD1. With the DNA end fitting TRBJ2-7 better, the J assignment may be wrong. This CDR3 is built from 13 residues. Germline V gene lookup returns CDR1 MNHEY and CDR2 SVGAGI. The DNA of the CDR3 is TGTGCCAGCAGTTACAACAGGGGTTTCGAGCAGTACTTC. Protein product: CASSYNRGFEQYF.